What follows is one T cell receptor beta chain and its context. Its target is unknown. The entry originates in a study of cytomegalovirus exposure and HLA in healthy donors. Germline loops: CDR1 SGHVS, CDR2 FQNEAQ. The CDR3 sequence is 17 residues long. V was pared by 1 base and J by 4 bases, with 17 bases between. Points from the study as a whole: The study put roughly 160 TCR beta chains on its list as cytomegalovirus-associated. Reported findings show TCR beta sequences accurately forecast HLA-A and HLA-B alleles in most subjects. Many donors shared some public TCRs, even though most TCR sequences were rare. A few CMV-associated chains proved CMV antigen-specific in vitro.

A multiplex PCR was run with 60 Vbeta primers and 13 Jbeta primers. This table comes from immunoSEQ multiplex PCR, and its TCRdb copy is limited to in-frame clones, with some not included. The sample records fewer than 150,000 clones, 80% being singletons. The receptor comes from a man aged 35-49 years in good health and CMV-seronegative. V and J are TRBV7-8 and TRBJ1-5; TRBD1 is a possible D gene (5 bases). Specimen: PBMCs. Written as DNA, the CDR3 is TGTGCCAGCAGCTTAGGGTCGGGGGGGAGAGGGAATCAGCCCCAGCATTTT. As protein: CASSLGSGGRGNQPQHF.